The next 13 T cell receptor beta chains were all read from a single sample in a study of blood T cell repertoires in COVID-19. The repertoire was sequenced with immunoSEQ multiplex PCR; TCRdb's copy has only in-frame clones and lacks some. The repertoire holds tens of thousands of clones, more than 70% seen once, with around 20% in the top ten. Sequenced material: peripheral blood. The receptors derive from a human donor in a cohort sampled during active COVID-19.

A few counts support this clone. This chain uses TRBV27 with TRBJ1-2; perhaps TRBD1 as D (6 bases). The germline gives CDR1 MNHEY, CDR2 SMNVEV (reference sequence). The length of the CDR3 is 17 residues. V was clipped by 5 bases and J by 0 bases, with 19 bases between them. The CDR3 coding sequence is TGTGCCAGCAGTACAGCGATTCCGGGACACACTAACTATGGCTACACCTTC. Its protein product is CASSTAIPGHTNYGYTF.

The CDR3 nucleotides are TGCAGTGCTAGTTATAGCGGCGTAAAGGGCACCGGGGAGCTGTTTTTT. It translates to CSASYSGVKGTGELFF. V is TRBV20-1 and J is TRBJ2-2; possibly TRBD2 for D (6 bases). There are 16 residues in the CDR3. Trimming took off 3 bases at V and 4 bases at J, with 18 bases between the two ends. Germline-derived CDR1 and CDR2 are DFQATT and SNEGSKA (reference sequence).

The CDR3 loop reads CASRRGPDEKLFF. The CDR3 DNA reads as TGTGCCAGCAGAAGGGGGCCCGATGAAAAACTGTTTTTT. The chain combines TRBV7-9 with TRBJ1-4; 7 bases match TRBD1. The germline gives CDR1 SEHNR, CDR2 FQNEAQ (reference sequence). CDR3 size: 13 residues. Trimming cost V 6 bases and J 6 bases; bases outside gene matches: 4.

The V gene is TRBV6-2 or TRBV6-3, the J gene TRBJ1-1, with TRBD1 matching over 8 bases. Per the germline V gene, CDR1 is MNHEY and CDR2 is SVGEGT. The CDR3 loop spans 17 amino acids. Unmatched junction bases numbered 11, after V lost 2 bases and J lost 3 bases. CDR3 nucleotides: TGTGCCAGCAGTTACGAGTTCGGACAGGGTGGTTACACTGAAGCTTTCTTT. It is translated as CASSYEFGQGGYTEAFF.

This clone was seen once. The CDR3 here is CATWTSGTSYEQYF. The CDR3 DNA reads TGTGCCACCTGGACTAGCGGGACTTCCTACGAGCAGTACTTC. The rearrangement links TRBV10-3 to TRBJ2-7, with 12 bases aligning to TRBD2. The germline V gene encodes CDR1 ENHRY and CDR2 SYGVKD. This CDR3 is 14 amino acids long. V lost 10 bases and J lost 1; bases outside the gene matches: 5.

The chain combines TRBV5-4 with TRBJ1-6, with D tentatively TRBD1 (6 bases). The CDR3 has 15 amino acids. Trimming cost V 0 bases and J 9 bases, with 13 bases left between them. Germline V gene sequence: CDR1 SGHNT, CDR2 YYREEE (reference sequence). CDR3 loop: CASSLGGRGGSPLHF. CDR3 in DNA: TGTGCCAGCAGCTTGGGCGGCAGGGGCGGTTCACCCCTCCACTTT. Filled out from reference TRBV5-4 and TRBJ1-6, the complete variable domain reads ETGVTQSPTHLIKTRGQQVTLRCSSQSGHNTVSWYQQALGQGPQFIFQYYREEENGRGNFPPRFSGLQFPNYSSELNVNALELDDSALYLCASSLGGRGGSPLHFGNGTRLTVT.

The chain uses TRBV10-1 and TRBJ2-1; 11 bases agree with TRBD2. This CDR3 spans 17 amino acids. CDR1 is WNHNN, CDR2 SYGVQD, per germline (reference sequence). After removal of 0 bases from V and 7 bases from J, the junction contained 8 bases not matched to a gene. The CDR3 nucleotides are TGCGCCAGCAGTGAGTCCTATATAGCGGGGGGGCTAAATGAGCAGTTCTTC. It encodes CASSESYIAGGLNEQFF.

This chain uses TRBV4-1 with TRBJ1-3, with TRBD1 matching 9 bases. V lost 4 bases and J lost 1; bases outside the gene matches: 5. The CDR3 has 16 residues. Germline assignment: CDR1 MGHRA and CDR2 YSYEKL. The CDR3 nucleotides are TGCGCCAGCAGCCGGGGACAGGGTGGGTCTGGAAACACCATATATTTT. Residues: CASSRGQGGSGNTIYF.

The chain joins TRBV28 to TRBJ2-7; D is perhaps TRBD1 (7 bases). From germline, CDR1 is MDHEN and CDR2 SYDVKM. The V and J ends lost 4 bases and 2 bases respectively, with 18 bases between them. This CDR3 spans 16 amino acids. CDR3 in amino acids: CASSSLRGVLTYEQYF. CDR3 DNA sequence: TGTGCCAGCAGTTCCCTCAGGGGGGTCCTCACCTACGAGCAGTACTTC.

This chain joins TRBV5-1 and TRBJ2-2, with TRBD1 matching over 10 bases. Per germline, CDR1 SGHRS and CDR2 YFSETQ. V lost 5 bases, J lost 6 bases, and 7 bases stayed unmatched. The CDR3 totals 15 residues. The CDR3 region is CASSLRTGGAGELFF. DNA for the CDR3: TGCGCCAGCAGTCTCAGGACAGGGGGGGCCGGGGAGCTGTTTTTT.

The chain combines TRBV27 with TRBJ2-3; no clear D. This CDR3 has 13 amino acids. Per germline, CDR1 MNHEY and CDR2 SMNVEV (reference sequence). V lost 0 bases to trimming and J lost 7 bases, with 8 bases between them. The CDR3 DNA reads as TGTGCCAGCAGTTTATCCGGCGGTCATACGCAGTATTTT. Protein product: CASSLSGGHTQYF.

The rearrangement joins TRBV13 to TRBJ1-3; weak D call: TRBD1 (5 bases). Trimming removed 5 bases at V and 0 bases at J, with 14 bases between. This CDR3 is built from 16 residues. The germline gives CDR1 PRHDT, CDR2 FYEKMQ (reference sequence). The CDR3 loop reads CASSATTVDSGNTIYF. DNA for the CDR3: TGTGCCAGCAGCGCAACGACAGTGGACTCTGGAAACACCATATATTTT. The full variable domain, rest sourced from reference TRBV13 and TRBJ1-3, is AAGVIQSPRHLIKEKRETATLKCYPIPRHDTVYWYQQGPGQDPQFLISFYEKMQSDKGSIPDRFSAQQFSDYHSELNMSSLELGDSALYFCASSATTVDSGNTIYFGEGSWLTVV.

The genes are TRBV28 and TRBJ1-1, with D perhaps matching TRBD1 (6 bases). This CDR3 is 15 amino acids long. Deletions cut 5 bases from V and 6 bases from J, with 19 bases between. The germline V gene encodes CDR1 MDHEN and CDR2 SYDVKM. CDR3: CASSPEGQGKPEAFF. The CDR3 DNA reads as TGTGCCAGCAGTCCCGAGGGCCAGGGGAAGCCTGAAGCTTTCTTT.